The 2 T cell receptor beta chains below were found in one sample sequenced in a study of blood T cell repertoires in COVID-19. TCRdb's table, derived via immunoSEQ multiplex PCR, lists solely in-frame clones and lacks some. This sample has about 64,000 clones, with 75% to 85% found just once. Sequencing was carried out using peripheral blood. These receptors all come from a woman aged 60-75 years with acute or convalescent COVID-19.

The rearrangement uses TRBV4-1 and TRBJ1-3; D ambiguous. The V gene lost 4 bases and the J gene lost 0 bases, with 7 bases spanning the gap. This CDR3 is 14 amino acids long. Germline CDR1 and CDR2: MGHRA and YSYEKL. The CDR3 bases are TGCGCCAGCAGCCTGTCGAGCTCTGGAAACACCATATATTTT. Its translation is CASSLSSSGNTIYF.

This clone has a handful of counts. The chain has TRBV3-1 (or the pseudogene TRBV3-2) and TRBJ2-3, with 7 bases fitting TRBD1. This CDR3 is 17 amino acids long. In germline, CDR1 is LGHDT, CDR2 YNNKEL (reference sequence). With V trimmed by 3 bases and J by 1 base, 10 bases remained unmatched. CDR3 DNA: TGTGCCAGCAGCCACAAGGCCCGGGACAGCCGCACAGATACGCAGTATTTT. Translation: CASSHKARDSRTDTQYF.